Sequencing of this T cell receptor (beta chain) was carried out in a study of cytomegalovirus exposure and HLA in healthy donors. Whole-study results and caveats: In a later analysis, a missense DCLRE1C variant was linked to TCR beta V- and J-gene trimming. In vitro assays verified that three CMV-associated chains recognized CMV antigens specifically. Later analysis found that TCR beta chains associated with HLA were more clonally expanded than other, equally common chains. When the data were analyzed later, several of the most significant clusters appeared to be linked to common viral pathogens.

As concerns this clone: Antigen specificity is unknown.

Per the germline V gene, CDR1 is SGHRS and CDR2 is YFSETQ. The CDR3 is made up of 18 amino acids. The V gene lost 0 bases and the J gene lost 2 bases, with 19 bases spanning the gap. Primers for the PCR totalled 60 Vbeta and 13 Jbeta. Generated by immunoSEQ multiplex PCR, the TCRdb table keeps only in-frame clones and is missing some. The repertoire holds 150,000 or so clones, with more than 60% as singletons. The chain couples TRBV5-1 to TRBJ2-3; D gene uncertain. Sequencing used PBMCs. The TCR originated in a woman in her thirties or forties in good health and CMV-seronegative. The CDR3 loop reads CASSLARASRSLTDTQYF. The CDR3 DNA sequence: TGCGCCAGCAGCTTGGCGAGAGCATCTCGCTCCCTCACAGATACGCAGTATTTT.